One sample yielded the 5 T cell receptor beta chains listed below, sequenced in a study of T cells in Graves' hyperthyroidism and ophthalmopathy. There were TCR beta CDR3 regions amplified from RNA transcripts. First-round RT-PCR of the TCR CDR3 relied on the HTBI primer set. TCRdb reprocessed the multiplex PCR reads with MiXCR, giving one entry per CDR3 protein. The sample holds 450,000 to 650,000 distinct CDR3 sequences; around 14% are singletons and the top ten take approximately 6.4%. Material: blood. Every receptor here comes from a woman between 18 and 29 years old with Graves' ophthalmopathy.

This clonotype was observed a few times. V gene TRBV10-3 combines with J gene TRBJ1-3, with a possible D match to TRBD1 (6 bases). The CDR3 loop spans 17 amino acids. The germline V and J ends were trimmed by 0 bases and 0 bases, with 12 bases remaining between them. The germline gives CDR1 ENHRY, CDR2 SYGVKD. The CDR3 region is CAISESLGRGSGNTIYF. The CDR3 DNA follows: TGTGCCATCAGTGAGTCTCTTGGCAGGGGCTCTGGAAACACCATATATTTT.

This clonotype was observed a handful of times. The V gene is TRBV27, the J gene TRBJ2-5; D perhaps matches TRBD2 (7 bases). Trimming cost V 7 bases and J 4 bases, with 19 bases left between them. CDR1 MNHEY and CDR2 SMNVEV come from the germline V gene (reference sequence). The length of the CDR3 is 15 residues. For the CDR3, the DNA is TGTGCCAGCACTCCGTGGGGGGGGCAGCGAGAGACCCAGTACTTC. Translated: CASTPWGGQRETQYF.

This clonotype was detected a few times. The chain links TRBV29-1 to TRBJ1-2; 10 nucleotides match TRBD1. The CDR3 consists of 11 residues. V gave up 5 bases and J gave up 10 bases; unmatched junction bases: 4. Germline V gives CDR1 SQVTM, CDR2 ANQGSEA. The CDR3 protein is CSVLDRGDYTF. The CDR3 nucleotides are TGCAGCGTTCTGGACAGGGGGGACTACACCTTC.

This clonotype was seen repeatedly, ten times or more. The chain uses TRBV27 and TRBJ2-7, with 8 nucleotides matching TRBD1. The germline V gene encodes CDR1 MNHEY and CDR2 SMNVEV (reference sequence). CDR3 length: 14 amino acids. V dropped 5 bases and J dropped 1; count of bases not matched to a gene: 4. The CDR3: CASSTDRGSYEQYF. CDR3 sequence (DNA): TGTGCCAGCAGTACAGACAGGGGTTCCTACGAGCAGTACTTC.

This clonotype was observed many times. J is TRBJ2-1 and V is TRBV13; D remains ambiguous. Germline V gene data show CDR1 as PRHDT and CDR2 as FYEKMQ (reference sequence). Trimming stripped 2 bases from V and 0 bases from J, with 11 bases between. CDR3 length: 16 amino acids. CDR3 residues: CASSLLQTFSYNEQFF. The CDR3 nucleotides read TGTGCCAGCAGCTTACTCCAGACATTCTCCTACAATGAGCAGTTCTTC.